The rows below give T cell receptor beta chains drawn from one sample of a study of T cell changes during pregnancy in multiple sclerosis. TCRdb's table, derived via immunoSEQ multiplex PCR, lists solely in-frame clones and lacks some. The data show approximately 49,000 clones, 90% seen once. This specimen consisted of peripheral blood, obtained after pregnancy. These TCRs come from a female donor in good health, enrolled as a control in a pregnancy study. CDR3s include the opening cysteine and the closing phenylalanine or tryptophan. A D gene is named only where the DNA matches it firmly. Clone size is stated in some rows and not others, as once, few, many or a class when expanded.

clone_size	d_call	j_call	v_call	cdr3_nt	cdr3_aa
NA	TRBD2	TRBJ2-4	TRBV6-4	TGTGCCAGCAGTGAGACTAGCGGGGGTAGTGTGGACATTCAGTACTTC	CASSETSGGSVDIQYF
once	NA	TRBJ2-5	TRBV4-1	TGCGCCAGCAGCCAGGTATTCCGGCTACTAAAAGAGACCCAGTACTTC	CASSQVFRLLKETQYF
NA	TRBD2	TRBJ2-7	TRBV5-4	TGTGCCAGCAGCCTCAAGATTAGCGGGAGCTCCTACGAGCAGTACTTC	CASSLKISGSSYEQYF
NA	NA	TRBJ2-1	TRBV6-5	TGTGCCAGCAGTTACGGGGGCAGGGTCAATGAGCAGTTCTTC	CASSYGGRVNEQFF
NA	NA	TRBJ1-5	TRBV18	TGTGCCAGCTCACAAGGGACACCCAATCAGCCCCAGCATTTT	CASSQGTPNQPQHF
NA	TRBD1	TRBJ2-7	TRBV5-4	TGTGCCAGCAGCTTGGGTGGCTCTTGGACAGGGACATCCTACGAGCAGTACTTC	CASSLGGSWTGTSYEQYF
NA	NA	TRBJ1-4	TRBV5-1	TGCGCCAGCAGCTTGGAGTCAAGTAGTGAAAAACTGTTTTTT	CASSLESSSEKLFF
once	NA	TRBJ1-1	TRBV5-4	TGTGCCAGCAGCTTGGGGAGGGGAGAGACTGAAGCTTTCTTT	CASSLGRGETEAFF
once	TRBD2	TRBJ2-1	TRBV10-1	TGCGCCAGCAGCCCGGGACTAGCGGGAGGAAGCAATGAGCAGTTCTTC	CASSPGLAGGSNEQFF
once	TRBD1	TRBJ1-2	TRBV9	TGTGCCAGCGGGACAGGGGACCCGTATGGCTACACCTTC	CASGTGDPYGYTF
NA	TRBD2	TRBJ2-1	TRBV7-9	TGTGCCAGCAGCTCAGGACTAGCGGGAGGGCCCTCGAGAAACAATGAGCAGTTCTTC	CASSSGLAGGPSRNNEQFF
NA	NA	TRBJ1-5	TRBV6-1	TGTGCCACCTTAGGACAGATGAATCAGCCCCAGCATTTT	CATLGQMNQPQHF
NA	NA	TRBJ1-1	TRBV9	TGTGCCAGCAGCCCAGTAGTGCGACGCGGGGCATTGGTGAACACTGAAGCTTTCTTT	CASSPVVRRGALVNTEAFF
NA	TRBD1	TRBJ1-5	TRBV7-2	TGTGCCAGCAGCAGTGGACAGGGGTACAATCAGCCCCAGCATTTT	CASSSGQGYNQPQHF
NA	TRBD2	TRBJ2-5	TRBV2	TGTGCCAGCATAGGCGGGAGGGAGACCCAGTACTTC	CASIGGRETQYF